This T cell receptor (beta chain) comes out of a study of shared clonotypes between healthy human individuals. About the research overall: CD4 naive and CD4 memory each took three plates per donor, while CD8 naive took two and CD8 memory one.

Concerning this clone: As yet, its antigen is unknown.

Only CD45RO-negative cells positively selected for CCR7 counted as naive CD8 cells, so terminally differentiated effector memory CD45RA+ cells were excluded. Study conclusions and caveats: Non-shared clonotypes had lower generation probabilities than those shared by all four donors.

The CDR3 runs to 14 residues. Trimming cost V 4 bases and J 5 bases; bases outside gene matches: 5. Looked up from germline, CDR1 is LGHNA and CDR2 is YSLEER. Clones were sequenced by immunoSEQ multiplex PCR, and TCRdb holds only the in-frame ones, with some missing. Of about 1.9 million clones in the sample, around 93% were seen once. The genes are TRBV4-3 and TRBJ1-1; 9 bases line up with TRBD1. The TCR comes from a man between 18 and 29 years old in good health. Some clones in this sample may be carry-over from other donors' samples. The sample taken for sequencing was naive CD8+ T cells from PBMCs. CDR3 coding DNA: TGCGCCAGCAGCCCCGGACAGGGGCCGACTGAAGCTTTCTTT. This encodes CASSPGQGPTEAFF.